Below, 10 T cell receptor beta chains from the same sample are listed, as sequenced in a study of T-cell reconstitution after alpha-beta-depleted transplantation in children. This sample's TCRbeta library carried unique molecular identifier barcodes. A single record per CDR3 protein comes from TCRdb applying MiXCR to the PCR reads. This table has 250,000 to 350,000 distinct CDR3 sequences, 9.9% appearing once. Specimen: PBMCs from the stem cell graft donor, collected from the stem cell graft. The source of these receptors is a human donor who donated a stem cell graft to a child with SCID.

This clonotype was seen only a few times. Sequence at one end of the junction differs from germline and may be a read error. This sequence joins TRBV5-1 and TRBJ2-2; possibly TRBD2 for D (7 bases). From germline, CDR1 is SGHRS and CDR2 YFSETQ. The CDR3 consists of 16 residues. In DNA, the CDR3 is TGCGCCAGCAGCTCCCGAGGGGGGGCGAACGCCGGGGAGCTGTTTTTT. Protein product: CASSSRGGANAGELFF. Complete variable domain (other parts from reference TRBV5-1 and TRBJ2-2): KAGVTQTPRYLIKTRGQQVTLSCSPISGHRSVSWYQQTPGQGLQFLFEYFSETQRNKGNFPGRFSGRQFSNSRSEMNVSTLELGDSALYLCASSSRGGANAGELFFGEGSRLTVL.

This clonotype showed up just a few times. This chain joins TRBV6-5 and TRBJ1-2; TRBD1 aligns across 9 bases. The CDR3 is made up of 14 amino acids. In germline, CDR1 is MNHEY, CDR2 SVGAGI. V lost 11 bases and J lost 4; bases outside the gene matches: 11. CDR3 bases: TGTGCCGGAGACGCGGGACAGGGCGTCTATGGCTACACCTTC. It is translated as CAGDAGQGVYGYTF.

A word on this clonotype: One end of the junction does not line up with germline, which may come from a read error. V usage is TRBV13 and J usage is TRBJ2-1, with D perhaps matching TRBD2 (7 bases). Germline CDR1 is PRHDT and CDR2 is FYEKMQ (reference sequence). The length of the CDR3 is 13 residues. CDR3 amino acids: CASILGGANEQFF. CDR3 sequence (DNA): TGTGCCAGCATCTTAGGGGGGGCCAATGAGCAGTTCTTC.

This clonotype was counted between two and nine times. The V call is TRBV12-3 or TRBV12-4, the J call TRBJ1-2, with 10 bases aligning to TRBD1. The length of the CDR3 is 17 residues. The trim removed 5 bases at V and 3 bases at J, leaving 12 bases unmatched. The CDR3 DNA reads as TGTGCCAGCAGTAAAACGGGACAGGGGACGTGGGACTATGGCTACACCTTC. It specifies CASSKTGQGTWDYGYTF.

A few counts support this clonotype. The chain is built from TRBV6-1 and TRBJ1-6; perhaps TRBD1 as D (6 bases). The CDR3 has 15 residues. Germline V lookup: CDR1 MNHNS, CDR2 SASEGT. The V gene lost 2 bases and the J gene lost 8 bases, with 13 bases spanning the gap. In DNA form, the CDR3 reads TGTGCCAGCAGTGAATATTGGGGGCTGGATTCACCCCTCCACTTT. It yields the protein CASSEYWGLDSPLHF.

This clonotype was counted at least ten times. The V call is TRBV27, the J call TRBJ2-3; 9 bases are a match to TRBD1. The CDR3 has 16 residues. Per the germline V gene, CDR1 is MNHEY and CDR2 is SMNVEV (reference sequence). V dropped 4 bases and J dropped 2; count of bases not matched to a gene: 7. The CDR3: CASSSRTGADTDTQYF. The DNA for the CDR3 is TGTGCCAGCAGTTCGCGGACAGGGGCGGACACAGATACGCAGTATTTT.

This clonotype was counted only a few times. The chain is built from TRBV6-2 or TRBV6-3 and TRBJ2-1, with 9 bases lining up with TRBD1. This CDR3 is built from 15 residues. The J segment lost 8 bases and the V segment lost 5 bases, leaving 10 bases of the junction unmatched. In germline, CDR1 is MNHEY, CDR2 SVGEGT. The CDR3 protein is CASSTGTGPTDEQFF. CDR3 coding DNA: TGTGCCAGCAGTACCGGGACAGGGCCCACCGATGAGCAGTTCTTC.

Ten or more counts support this clonotype. The J gene is TRBJ2-3, the V gene TRBV9; no clear D gene. Germline V lookup: CDR1 SGDLS, CDR2 YYNGEE. The germline V and J ends were trimmed by 0 bases and 5 bases, with 4 bases remaining between them. CDR3 length equals 12 residues. The CDR3 DNA reads as TGTGCCAGCAGCGTAGCCCGAGATACGCAGTATTTT. This encodes CASSVARDTQYF.

The gene calls are TRBV3-1 and TRBJ1-5; D gene ambiguous. V was cut by 0 bases and J by 7 bases, with 13 bases left in between. The CDR3 covers 15 residues. CDR1 and CDR2 (germline): LGHDT, YNNKEL (reference sequence). The CDR3 sequence: CASSQENFPGQPQHF. The CDR3 DNA sequence: TGTGCCAGCAGCCAAGAAAATTTTCCGGGACAGCCCCAGCATTTT.

In its sample, this clonotype was seen many times. V usage is TRBV6-4 and J usage is TRBJ2-2; D possibly corresponds to TRBD1 (5 bases). From germline, CDR1 is MRHNA and CDR2 SNTAGT. V was trimmed by 4 bases and J by 1 base, leaving 13 bases between them. The CDR3 consists of 16 residues. The CDR3 region is CASSVSEQVNTGELFF. The CDR3, as DNA: TGTGCCAGCAGTGTTTCGGAACAGGTGAACACCGGGGAGCTGTTTTTT.